This TCR beta chain was observed in a study of T cells after yellow fever vaccination. In the study overall: When fractions had low cell numbers, they were prepared with SMART-Seq v4 Ultra Low Input. Study conclusions and caveats: Contaminating bulk clonotypes could be abundant in FACS-sorted repertoires. CD4 and CD8 compartments shared a small share of clonotypes.

TCRdb redid the calling of the 5' RACE reads with MiXCR, one entry per CDR3 protein. The sample contains 300,000 to 350,000 distinct CDR3 sequences, roughly 4.3% of which appear only once. This clonotype has a handful of counts. Antigen specificity is unknown. This CDR3 is built from 13 residues. The germline gives CDR1 DFQATT, CDR2 SNEGSKA (reference sequence). J gave up 5 bases and V 7 bases, and 10 bases lay outside the gene matches. The J gene is TRBJ1-1, the V gene TRBV20-1, with 7 bases identical to TRBD1. Sample: PBMCs, taken 15 days after the yellow fever booster vaccination. The sequence came from a man aged 18 to 35 who received the YFV17D yellow fever vaccine. CDR3 nucleotide sequence: TGCAGTGTAAGACAGGGTGATTGGACTGAAGCTTTCTTT. Protein: CSVRQGDWTEAFF.